The 30 T cell receptor beta chains below come from one sample, sequenced in a study of CD8 T cells in ankylosing spondylitis. Using its own MiXCR run on the 5' RACE reads, TCRdb lists one record per CDR3 protein. The sample shows 10,000 to 15,000 distinct CDR3 sequences, about 2.7% of them seen only once. The sequencing sample was made of blood, either unsorted or a sorted T cell fraction (not recorded which). These TCRs come from a male donor with ankylosing spondylitis or in good health (not recorded which).

This clonotype was counted ten times or more. The chain recombines TRBV9 with TRBJ1-3, with a weak D call TRBD1 (5 bases). Germline CDR1 reads SGDLS; CDR2 reads YYNGEE. This CDR3 is 15 amino acids long. The V end lost 0 bases, the J end lost 4 bases, and 11 bases lay between the germline ends. In DNA form, the CDR3 reads TGTGCCAGCAGCGTAGAGGGGCACGCCGGAAACACCATATATTTT. Translated: CASSVEGHAGNTIYF.

This clonotype was seen ten or more times. The J gene is TRBJ1-2, the V gene TRBV9, with TRBD1 matching over 12 bases. This CDR3 is 15 amino acids long. Per the germline V gene, CDR1 is SGDLS and CDR2 is YYNGEE. V lost 3 bases and J lost 3; bases outside the gene matches: 3. The CDR3 here is CASSEGQGAYYGYTF. The CDR3 DNA sequence: TGTGCCAGCAGCGAGGGACAGGGGGCATACTATGGCTACACCTTC.

This clonotype is medium-sized by share. The chain couples TRBV9 to TRBJ1-2; a weak D match, TRBD1 (6 bases). Germline V CDR1 and CDR2: SGDLS, YYNGEE. There are 14 residues in the CDR3. Trimming removed 0 bases at V and 6 bases at J, with 12 bases between. The CDR3 DNA reads TGTGCCAGCAGCGTAGCTGCCCAGGGGAATGGCTACACCTTC. Protein product: CASSVAAQGNGYTF.

The chain uses TRBV9 and TRBJ2-1; D might be TRBD2 (7 bases). The CDR3 has 16 residues. The V and J ends lost 4 bases and 4 bases respectively, with 18 bases between them. Germline V gene lookup returns CDR1 SGDLS and CDR2 YYNGEE. As DNA, the CDR3 is TGTGCCAGCAGCAGCGGGGCGGGGGCCTCTTACAATGAGCAGTTCTTC. Protein product: CASSSGAGASYNEQFF.

This clonotype is judged medium-sized. The V gene is TRBV7-6, the J gene TRBJ2-7; D gene unclear. The CDR3 runs 15 residues. CDR1 and CDR2 from the germline V gene are SGHVS and FNYEAQ. The germline V and J ends were trimmed by 5 bases and 0 bases, with 14 bases remaining between them. DNA for the CDR3: TGTGCCAGCAGCATAAAAGTACAGAGCTCCTACGAGCAGTACTTC. Amino acid sequence: CASSIKVQSSYEQYF.

There are many counts of this clonotype. J is TRBJ2-2 and V is TRBV9; D not resolved. In germline, CDR1 is SGDLS, CDR2 YYNGEE. Trimming left V 4 bases short and J 1 base short, with 5 bases between. This CDR3 contains 13 residues. CDR3 coding DNA: TGTGCCAGCAGCACTCTGAACACCGGGGAGCTGTTTTTT. Encoded protein: CASSTLNTGELFF.

The sample holds many counts of this clonotype. V gene TRBV9 combines with J gene TRBJ2-3; 7 bases line up with TRBD1. J was trimmed by 1 base and V by 2 bases; bases with no gene match: 1. CDR3 length equals 14 residues. The V gene's germline CDR1 is SGDLS and CDR2 YYNGEE. CDR3 protein: CASSVGTGTDTQYF. The CDR3 bases are TGTGCCAGCAGCGTCGGGACAGGCACAGATACGCAGTATTTT.

This clonotype was seen many times. The CDR3 coding sequence is TGTGCCAGCAGCGTAGGGGACGCCAACACTGAAGCTTTCTTT. The encoded protein is CASSVGDANTEAFF. The V call is TRBV9, the J call TRBJ1-1; a weak D match, TRBD1 (5 bases). Germline V CDR1 and CDR2: SGDLS, YYNGEE. The CDR3 length is 14 residues. With 0 bases removed from V and 2 bases from J, the gap between germline ends came to 8 bases.

Ten or more counts support this clonotype. This chain connects TRBV9 to TRBJ1-1; TRBD1 aligns across 7 bases. The CDR3 is made up of 15 amino acids. The V segment lost 0 bases and the J segment 2 bases; nucleotides outside the gene matches: 4. The V gene's germline CDR1 is SGDLS and CDR2 YYNGEE. This chain's CDR3 is CASSVVAGGNTEAFF. In DNA form, the CDR3 reads TGTGCCAGCAGCGTAGTGGCAGGGGGAAACACTGAAGCTTTCTTT.

This clonotype came up many times. The chain carries TRBV9 and TRBJ2-3, with 7 bases fitting TRBD2. Trimming cost V 4 bases and J 3 bases; bases outside gene matches: 11. The CDR3 length is 16 residues. From germline, CDR1 is SGDLS and CDR2 YYNGEE. In nucleotides, the CDR3 is TGTGCCAGCAGCTCAGTAAGCGGGATAGGTACAGATACGCAGTATTTT. This encodes CASSSVSGIGTDTQYF. The full variable domain, completed using reference TRBV9 and TRBJ2-3, is DSGVTQTPKHLITATGQRVTLRCSPRSGDLSVYWYQQSLDQGLQFLIQYYNGEERAKGNILERFSAQQFPDLHSELNLSSLELGDSALYFCASSSVSGIGTDTQYFGPGTRLTVL.

In its sample, this clonotype is medium-sized. The chain joins TRBV9 to TRBJ2-2, with D possibly being TRBD1 (5 bases). CDR1 is SGDLS, CDR2 YYNGEE, per germline. V was cut by 0 bases and J by 2 bases, with 8 bases left in between. The CDR3 contains 15 residues. CDR3 DNA: TGTGCCAGCAGCGTAGCTCAGGGTAACACCGGGGAGCTGTTTTTT. It codes for CASSVAQGNTGELFF.

This clonotype occurred many times. This chain joins TRBV9 and TRBJ2-5; D may be TRBD2 (5 bases). Germline V gene sequence: CDR1 SGDLS, CDR2 YYNGEE. The CDR3 sequence is 13 residues long. The germline V and J ends were trimmed by 0 bases and 7 bases, with 10 bases remaining between them. CDR3 nucleotide sequence: TGTGCCAGCAGCGTAGTGGACGAGGGGACCCAGTACTTC. It codes for CASSVVDEGTQYF.

By share of the sample, this clonotype is medium-sized (0.01 to 0.1%). The CDR3 DNA follows: TGTGCCAGCAGCTCTTGGACTAGCGTGCAGTTCTTC. It yields the protein CASSSWTSVQFF. The chain links TRBV9 to TRBJ2-1, with 9 bases lining up with TRBD2. This CDR3 has 12 amino acids. Trimming cost V 4 bases and J 12 bases; bases outside gene matches: 5. CDR1 SGDLS and CDR2 YYNGEE come from the germline V gene.

This clonotype was seen many times. J is TRBJ2-3 and V is TRBV9; 7 positions agree with TRBD2. V shed 2 bases and J 1 base; nucleotides not matched to a gene: 10. The CDR3 consists of 17 residues. Germline V lookup: CDR1 SGDLS, CDR2 YYNGEE. The CDR3: CASSVRQGGGGTDTQYF. The CDR3 nucleotides are TGTGCCAGCAGCGTTCGACAAGGTGGGGGGGGCACAGATACGCAGTATTTT. Looking up the rest from reference TRBV9 and TRBJ2-3 gives the full variable domain: DSGVTQTPKHLITATGQRVTLRCSPRSGDLSVYWYQQSLDQGLQFLIQYYNGEERAKGNILERFSAQQFPDLHSELNLSSLELGDSALYFCASSVRQGGGGTDTQYFGPGTRLTVL.

This clonotype was found many times. The rearrangement joins TRBV9 to TRBJ1-2, with TRBD1 matching over 8 bases. The CDR3 spans 16 residues. V lost 0 bases, J lost 3 bases, and 7 bases stayed unmatched. Germline assignment: CDR1 SGDLS and CDR2 YYNGEE. CDR3: CASSVGSRGRDYGYTF. In DNA form, the CDR3 reads TGTGCCAGCAGCGTAGGTTCCAGGGGGCGCGACTATGGCTACACCTTC.

This clonotype was picked up many times. J is TRBJ2-5 and V is TRBV10-3; D may be TRBD1 or TRBD2 (6 bases each). Trimming shortened V by 6 bases and J by 4 bases, and 30 bases separated the two germline ends. CDR1 ENHRY and CDR2 SYGVKD come from the germline V gene. The CDR3 covers 19 residues. CDR3 sequence (DNA): TGTGCCATCAGCGAAGACGACAGGCGGGGCCAGGGTGAGGCAGAGACCCAGTACTTC. Translating it yields CAISEDDRRGQGEAETQYF.

The sample holds many counts of this clonotype. The chain recombines TRBV9 with TRBJ2-1, with D perhaps TRBD1 or TRBD2 (7 bases each). V lost 4 bases and J lost 7, with 15 bases in between. The CDR3 length is 14 residues. Germline-derived CDR1 and CDR2 are SGDLS and YYNGEE. The CDR3 region has the DNA TGTGCCAGCAGCCTTGCAGGGGGGGGAAATGAGCAGTTCTTC. Translating gives CASSLAGGGNEQFF.

This clonotype was counted ten times or more. The chain employs TRBV9 and TRBJ2-3; 10 nucleotides line up with TRBD2. This CDR3 region has 16 residues. The junction had 6 bases not matched to a gene; V was cut back by 0 bases and J by 5 bases. CDR1 SGDLS and CDR2 YYNGEE come from the germline V gene. CDR3 protein: CASSVDSGRAGDTQYF. The DNA for the CDR3 is TGTGCCAGCAGCGTAGACAGCGGGAGGGCGGGAGATACGCAGTATTTT.

In this sample, this clonotype turned up many times. The gene calls are TRBV23-1 and TRBJ2-1; D is unclear. TRBV23-1 is sorted into the ORF group, with uncertain function. This CDR3 region has 11 residues. The CDR3 sequence is CVCVLTNEQFF. The CDR3 DNA reads as TGCGTTTGTGTTCTCACGAATGAGCAGTTCTTC.

The sample holds a few counts of this clonotype. The J gene is TRBJ2-7, the V gene TRBV9; D call uncertain. From germline, CDR1 is SGDLS and CDR2 YYNGEE. The CDR3 is 14 amino acids. V lost 3 bases and J lost 0, with 10 bases in between. The DNA for the CDR3 is TGTGCCAGCAGCGCCGCCCCCGGCTCCTACGAGCAGTACTTC. It codes for CASSAAPGSYEQYF.

This clonotype was seen repeatedly, ten times or more. The rearrangement joins TRBV9 to TRBJ2-2; TRBD1 agrees at 8 bases. The V segment lost 0 bases and the J segment 5 bases; nucleotides outside the gene matches: 3. This CDR3 has 15 amino acids. Germline CDR1 and CDR2: SGDLS and YYNGEE. In DNA, the CDR3 is TGTGCCAGCAGCGTAGAAGGGACAGGAACCGGGGAGCTGTTTTTT. Translation: CASSVEGTGTGELFF.

This clonotype was counted a few times. The rearrangement links TRBV9 to TRBJ2-7, with D possibly being TRBD1 (5 bases). In germline, CDR1 is SGDLS, CDR2 YYNGEE. V lost 3 bases to trimming and J lost 6 bases, with 13 bases between them. The length of the CDR3 is 13 residues. The CDR3 DNA reads TGTGCCAGCAGCGCAAACCAGGGTACCGAGCAGTACTTC. It translates to CASSANQGTEQYF. The complete variable domain, with remaining parts taken from reference TRBV9 and TRBJ2-7, reads DSGVTQTPKHLITATGQRVTLRCSPRSGDLSVYWYQQSLDQGLQFLIQYYNGEERAKGNILERFSAQQFPDLHSELNLSSLELGDSALYFCASSANQGTEQYFGPGTRLTVT.

This clonotype rates as medium-sized (0.01 to 0.1%). The genes are TRBV9 and TRBJ2-1, with a weak D call TRBD1 (6 bases). Germline values: CDR1 SGDLS, CDR2 YYNGEE. Trimming stripped 0 bases from V and 4 bases from J, with 11 bases between. CDR3 size: 15 residues. Here the CDR3 reads CASSVAGQRYNEQFF. As DNA, the CDR3 is TGTGCCAGCAGCGTAGCTGGACAGAGGTACAATGAGCAGTTCTTC.

This clonotype has ten or more counts. The chain has TRBV9 and TRBJ1-1; no reliable D call. V gave up 3 bases and J gave up 1 base, with 10 bases separating them. This CDR3 is built from 14 residues. Germline CDR1 and CDR2: SGDLS and YYNGEE. CDR3 loop: CASSANYRNTEAFF. The DNA of the CDR3 is TGTGCCAGCAGCGCAAACTACAGGAACACTGAAGCTTTCTTT.

This clonotype was counted at least ten times. The rearrangement uses TRBV9 and TRBJ2-1; D is uncertain. Per the germline V gene, CDR1 is SGDLS and CDR2 is YYNGEE. This CDR3 has 15 amino acids. V gave up 0 bases and J gave up 2 bases, with 9 bases separating them. The CDR3 spells CASSVDPGTYNEQFF. The CDR3, as DNA: TGTGCCAGCAGCGTAGACCCTGGGACCTACAATGAGCAGTTCTTC. Full variable domain (missing parts from reference TRBV9 and TRBJ2-1): DSGVTQTPKHLITATGQRVTLRCSPRSGDLSVYWYQQSLDQGLQFLIQYYNGEERAKGNILERFSAQQFPDLHSELNLSSLELGDSALYFCASSVDPGTYNEQFFGPGTRLTVL.

The table lists this clonotype with many counts. The chain combines TRBV9 with TRBJ2-5; TRBD2 matches at 10 bases. V lost 3 bases to trimming and J lost 2 bases; unmatched junction nucleotides: 7. There are 16 residues in the CDR3. CDR1 is SGDLS, CDR2 YYNGEE, per germline. The DNA of the CDR3 is TGTGCCAGCAGCGCCCGACTAGCGGGTTTTCAAGAGACCCAGTACTTC. Protein sequence: CASSARLAGFQETQYF.

The table lists this clonotype with many counts. CDR3 nucleotide sequence: TGTGCCAGCAGCGTAGTGGCAGGGGCCAACACTGAAGCTTTCTTT. It yields the protein CASSVVAGANTEAFF. The chain recombines TRBV9 with TRBJ1-1; possible D gene TRBD1, 6 bases. CDR1 and CDR2 from the germline V gene are SGDLS and YYNGEE. This CDR3 is built from 15 residues. The V gene lost 0 bases and the J gene lost 2 bases, with 11 bases spanning the gap.

This clonotype was seen repeatedly, ten times or more. This chain links TRBV9 with TRBJ2-2, with 10 bases aligning to TRBD2. The CDR3 is 17 amino acids. V shed 0 bases, J shed 4 bases, and the junction held 6 bases outside the gene matches. Germline CDR1 and CDR2: SGDLS and YYNGEE. The CDR3 DNA follows: TGTGCCAGCAGCGTAGAAGGAGCGGGGGGGCTCACCGGGGAGCTGTTTTTT. Its translation: CASSVEGAGGLTGELFF. The complete variable domain, with remaining parts taken from reference TRBV9 and TRBJ2-2, reads DSGVTQTPKHLITATGQRVTLRCSPRSGDLSVYWYQQSLDQGLQFLIQYYNGEERAKGNILERFSAQQFPDLHSELNLSSLELGDSALYFCASSVEGAGGLTGELFFGEGSRLTVL.

The table lists this clonotype with many counts. Sequence at one end of the junction differs from germline and may be a read error. The V call is TRBV9, the J call TRBJ2-7; the D gene is possibly TRBD1 (5 bases). CDR1 and CDR2 (germline): SGDLS, YYNGEE. The CDR3 loop spans 14 amino acids. CDR3 region: CASSEARVPRQLHF. The CDR3 DNA reads as TGTGCCAGCAGCGAAGCCAGGGTCCCCCGCCAATTGCACTTC.

This clonotype came up many times. V and J are TRBV9 and TRBJ2-7; 7 bases match TRBD2. The CDR3 sequence is 15 residues long. V was clipped by 0 bases and J by 4 bases; unmatched bases: 7. Germline V gives CDR1 SGDLS, CDR2 YYNGEE. This CDR3 reads CASSVELAETYEQYF. The CDR3 DNA sequence: TGTGCCAGCAGCGTAGAGCTAGCGGAAACTTACGAGCAGTACTTC.